The clone carrying this T cell receptor (beta chain) has a count of ten or more. The antigen remains unidentified. TCRdb re-derived calls from the RACE reads in MiXCR, one entry per CDR3 protein. The data contain under 45,000 distinct CDR3 sequences, 10% of them singletons. There are 14 residues in the CDR3. The V gene lost 6 bases and the J gene lost 6 bases, with 15 bases spanning the gap. Time point indicated: pre-sensitization, week 0. The treatment denotes: therapeutic diphenylcyclopropenone sensitization with weekly scalp DPC. Blood, whole and unfractionated, served as the source for total RNA extraction. Blood sampling occurred before each patch-test application. This specimen belongs to a study of human T cells and chemical hapten exposure. Study information: A mostly female patient group had alopecia areata, totalis or universalis.

Study outcomes and limitations: Sensitizing with DPC caused no change in TCRs above 1 in 1000 frequency. Expanded TCR counts at PT1 went up together with patch test score, a positive correlation.

J is TRBJ2-4 and V is TRBV12-3 or TRBV12-4; D is uncertain. The receptor was isolated from a man aged 50 to 60 with alopecia areata. Some clones in this sample may be carry-over from other donors' samples. Specimen: whole blood, collected in connection with sensitization to the hapten diphenylcyclopropenone (DPC). The CDR3: CASSPRMSANIQYF. The CDR3 bases are TGTGCCAGCAGCCCCCGGATGTCGGCAAACATTCAGTACTTC.